The subject of this entry is one T cell receptor beta chain. The target antigen is unknown. Profiled with immunoSEQ multiplex PCR; TCRdb holds only in-frame clones, not every one. Found here are over 150,000 clones, 80% to 90% of them singletons; the top ten hold about 6%. The entry originates in a study of T cell responses to AZD1222 COVID-19 vaccine. At the level of the study: The study pooled second doses at about 4 or about 12 weeks. General study findings and limits: Spike-specific TCR depth and breadth grew after two AZD1222 doses. Vaccine-related CD4 TCRs covered spike, predominating at 160-218 and 743-854. Epitopes outside B.1.351 and B.1.1.7 mutated regions reportedly drew nearly half of spike TCRs.

V lost 3 bases, J lost 0 bases, and 3 bases stayed unmatched. CDR1 SQVTM and CDR2 ANQGSEA come from the germline V gene. The CDR3 has 15 amino acids. This specimen consisted of peripheral blood, obtained on day 0 of AZD1222 vaccination. The chain carries TRBV29-1 and TRBJ2-3, with TRBD2 matching over 10 bases. This clonotype was obtained from an adult in good health. Here the CDR3 DNA reads TGCAGCGTTGAGGGGACTAGCGAGAGCACAGATACGCAGTATTTT. Translated: CSVEGTSESTDTQYF.